What follows describes a single T cell receptor beta chain. Its antigen is unidentified. CDR1 GTSNPN and CDR2 SVGIG come from the germline V gene (reference sequence). CDR3 length: 14 amino acids. V shed 0 bases, J shed 6 bases, and the junction held 7 bases outside the gene matches. Sequencing was performed with immunoSEQ multiplex PCR; in TCRdb, only in-frame clones are kept and a portion is missing. The table has 100,000 to 120,000 clones, less than 95% seen once. The data belong to a study of T cell responses to AZD1222 COVID-19 vaccine. Study details: Second doses that came at about 4 or about 12 weeks were put together.

The study, taken as a whole, reports: It was only after the peak T cell response that any repertoires were sampled. In the spike-specific TCR repertoire, nearly half reportedly target unmutated variant regions.

The sequences come from peripheral blood, collected on day 0 of AZD1222 vaccination. The receptor comes from an adult in good health. This chain joins TRBV30 and TRBJ1-2, with 7 bases lining up with TRBD1. DNA of the CDR3: TGTGCCTGGAGTGTTTGGGACAGTTATCATGGCTACACCTTC. It encodes CAWSVWDSYHGYTF.